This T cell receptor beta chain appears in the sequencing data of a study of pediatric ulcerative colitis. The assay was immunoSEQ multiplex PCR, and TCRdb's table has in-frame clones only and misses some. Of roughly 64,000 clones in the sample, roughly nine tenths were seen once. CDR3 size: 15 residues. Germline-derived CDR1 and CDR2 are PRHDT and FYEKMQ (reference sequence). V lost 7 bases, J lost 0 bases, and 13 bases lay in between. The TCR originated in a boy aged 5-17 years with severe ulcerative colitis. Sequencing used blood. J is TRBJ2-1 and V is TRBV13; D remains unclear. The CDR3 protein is CASKFERSSYNEQFF. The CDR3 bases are TGTGCCAGCAAGTTTGAGAGGAGCTCCTACAATGAGCAGTTCTTC. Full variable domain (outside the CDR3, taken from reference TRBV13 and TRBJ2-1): AAGVIQSPRHLIKEKRETATLKCYPIPRHDTVYWYQQGPGQDPQFLISFYEKMQSDKGSIPDRFSAQQFSDYHSELNMSSLELGDSALYFCASKFERSSYNEQFFGPGTRLTVL.